This T cell receptor beta chain was recovered during a study of CD8+ T cells in alopecia areata. Study outcomes and limitations: The study found TCR sharing across patients less clear than in mice, possibly for HLA reasons. Expanded CD8+ clones among the top 100, as well as scalp clonality, were significantly decreased by tofacitinib.

cDNA reverse transcribed from extracted RNA served as the sequencing template. Produced via immunoSEQ multiplex PCR; TCRdb's table is partial and in-frame only. The table has about 200,000 clones, 58% seen once. This clone has only a few counts. As yet, its antigen is unknown. The sample contains more than one DNA sequence encoding this CDR3. This CDR3 contains 11 residues. V was clipped by 5 bases and J by 4 bases, with 9 bases between them. From germline, CDR1 is DFQATT and CDR2 SNEGSKA (reference sequence). Specified treatment: oral pan-JAK inhibitor, 5-10 mg twice daily. It was from PBMCs that CD4+ and CD8+ T cells were sorted.

The receptor comes from a human donor with alopecia areata. The sample was CD4+ T cells sorted from blood, taken at week 24, from a patient treated with tofacitinib. The gene calls are TRBV20-1 and TRBJ2-7; D is perhaps TRBD1 (6 bases). In nucleotides, the CDR3 is TGCAGTGCTCGGACAGAATACGAGCAGTACTTC. As protein: CSARTEYEQYF.